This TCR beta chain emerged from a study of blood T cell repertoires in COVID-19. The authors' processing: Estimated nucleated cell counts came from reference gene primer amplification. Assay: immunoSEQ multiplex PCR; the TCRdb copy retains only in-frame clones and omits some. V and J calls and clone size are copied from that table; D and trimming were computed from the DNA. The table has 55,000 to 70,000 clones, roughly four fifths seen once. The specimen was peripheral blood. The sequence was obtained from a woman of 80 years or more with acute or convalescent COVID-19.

DNA for the CDR3: TGTGCCAGCAGTGACCGGACAGGGGGAAACTATGGCTACACCTTC. Its protein is CASSDRTGGNYGYTF. The gene calls are TRBV6-4 and TRBJ1-2; TRBD1 matches 10 bases. The germline gives CDR1 MRHNA, CDR2 SNTAGT. CDR3 length: 15 residues. The ends lost 2 bases at V and 2 bases at J; junction bases unmatched: 2.